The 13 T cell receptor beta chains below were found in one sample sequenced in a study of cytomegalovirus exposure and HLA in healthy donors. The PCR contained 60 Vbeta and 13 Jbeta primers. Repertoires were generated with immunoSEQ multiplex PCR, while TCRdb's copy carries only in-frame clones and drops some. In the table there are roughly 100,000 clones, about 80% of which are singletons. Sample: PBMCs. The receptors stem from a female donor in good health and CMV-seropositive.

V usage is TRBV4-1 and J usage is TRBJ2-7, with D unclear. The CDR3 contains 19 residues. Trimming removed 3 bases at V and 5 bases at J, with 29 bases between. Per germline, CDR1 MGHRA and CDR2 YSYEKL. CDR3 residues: CASSHPRPLVPAPLDEQYF. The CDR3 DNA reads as TGCGCCAGCAGCCACCCCCGCCCTCTGGTCCCAGCGCCCCTGGACGAGCAGTACTTC.

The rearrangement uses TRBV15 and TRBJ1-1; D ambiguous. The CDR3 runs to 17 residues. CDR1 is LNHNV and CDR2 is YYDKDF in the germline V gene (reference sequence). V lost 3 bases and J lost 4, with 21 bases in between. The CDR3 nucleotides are TGTGCCACCAGCAGTCTACCTGCAGAGGTGGCGGTCACTGAAGCTTTCTTT. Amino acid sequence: CATSSLPAEVAVTEAFF.

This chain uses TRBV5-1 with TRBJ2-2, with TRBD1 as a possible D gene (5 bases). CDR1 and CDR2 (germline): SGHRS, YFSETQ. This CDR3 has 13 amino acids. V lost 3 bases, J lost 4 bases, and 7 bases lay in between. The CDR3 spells CASSYQGTGELFF. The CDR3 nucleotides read TGCGCCAGCAGCTATCAGGGCACCGGGGAGCTGTTTTTT. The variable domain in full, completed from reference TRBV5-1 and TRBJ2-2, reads KAGVTQTPRYLIKTRGQQVTLSCSPISGHRSVSWYQQTPGQGLQFLFEYFSETQRNKGNFPGRFSGRQFSNSRSEMNVSTLELGDSALYLCASSYQGTGELFFGEGSRLTVL.

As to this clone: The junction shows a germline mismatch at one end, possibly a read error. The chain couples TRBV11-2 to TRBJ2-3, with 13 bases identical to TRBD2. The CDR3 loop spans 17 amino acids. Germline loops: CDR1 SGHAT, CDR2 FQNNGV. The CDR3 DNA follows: TGTGCCAGCAGCTTAGGGCGGACTAGCGGGGGCACCGATACGCAGTATTTT. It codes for CASSLGRTSGGTDTQYF.

CDR3 bases: TGTGCCAGCAGCTTCAGGGCTAATGAAAAACTGTTTTTT. It specifies CASSFRANEKLFF. This rearrangement joins TRBV7-9 to TRBJ1-4; maybe TRBD1 (5 bases). V was cut by 3 bases and J by 3 bases, with 5 bases left in between. The CDR3 is 13 residues long. Germline V lookup: CDR1 SEHNR, CDR2 FQNEAQ (reference sequence).

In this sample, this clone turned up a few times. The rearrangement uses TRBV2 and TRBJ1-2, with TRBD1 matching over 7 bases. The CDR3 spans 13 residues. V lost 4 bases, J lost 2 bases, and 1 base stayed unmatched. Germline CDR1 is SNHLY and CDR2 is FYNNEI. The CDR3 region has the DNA TGTGCCAGCAGTGTCAGGGGGAACTATGGCTACACCTTC. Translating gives CASSVRGNYGYTF.

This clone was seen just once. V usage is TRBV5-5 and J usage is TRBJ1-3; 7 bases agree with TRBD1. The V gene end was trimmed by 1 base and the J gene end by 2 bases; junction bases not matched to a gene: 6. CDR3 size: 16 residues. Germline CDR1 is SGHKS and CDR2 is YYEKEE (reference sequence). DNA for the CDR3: TGTGCCAGCAGCTTGAAGGAGGGGGCTGCTGGAAACACCATATATTTT. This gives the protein CASSLKEGAAGNTIYF.

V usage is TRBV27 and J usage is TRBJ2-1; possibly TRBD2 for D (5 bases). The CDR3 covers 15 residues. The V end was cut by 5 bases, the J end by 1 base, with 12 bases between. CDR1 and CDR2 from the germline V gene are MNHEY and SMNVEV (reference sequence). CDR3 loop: CASSQTPGSYNEQFF. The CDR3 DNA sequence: TGTGCCAGCAGTCAAACCCCGGGATCCTACAATGAGCAGTTCTTC.

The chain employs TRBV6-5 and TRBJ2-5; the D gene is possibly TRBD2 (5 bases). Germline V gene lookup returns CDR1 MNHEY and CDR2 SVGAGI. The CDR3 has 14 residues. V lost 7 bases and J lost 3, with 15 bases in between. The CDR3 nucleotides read TGTGCCAGCACCCTCCCGGGGTACGAAGAGACCCAGTACTTC. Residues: CASTLPGYEETQYF.

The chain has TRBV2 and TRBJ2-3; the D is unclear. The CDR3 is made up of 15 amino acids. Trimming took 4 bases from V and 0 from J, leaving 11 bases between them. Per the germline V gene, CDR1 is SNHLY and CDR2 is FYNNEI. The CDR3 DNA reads TGTGCCAGCAGTGCTTGGCAGGCTAGCACAGATACGCAGTATTTT. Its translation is CASSAWQASTDTQYF.

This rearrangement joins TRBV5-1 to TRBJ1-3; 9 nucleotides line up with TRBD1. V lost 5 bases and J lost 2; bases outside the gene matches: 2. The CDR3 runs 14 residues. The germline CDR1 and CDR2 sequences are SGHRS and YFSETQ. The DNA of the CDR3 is TGCGCCAGCAGACGACAGGGGGCTGGAAACACCATATATTTT. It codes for CASRRQGAGNTIYF.

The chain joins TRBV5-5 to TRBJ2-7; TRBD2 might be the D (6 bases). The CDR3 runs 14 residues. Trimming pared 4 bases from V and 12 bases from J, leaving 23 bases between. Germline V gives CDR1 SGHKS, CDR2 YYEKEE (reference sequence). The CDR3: CASSDLGLPQVWYF. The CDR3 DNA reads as TGTGCCAGCAGCGACCTGGGACTCCCCCAAGTGTGGTACTTC.

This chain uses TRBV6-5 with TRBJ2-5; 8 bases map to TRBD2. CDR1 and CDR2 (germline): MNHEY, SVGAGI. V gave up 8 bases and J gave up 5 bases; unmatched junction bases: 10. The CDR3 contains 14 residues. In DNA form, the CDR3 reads TGTGCCAGCGGGAACGGGGGGGCAAGGGAGACCCAGTACTTC. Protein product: CASGNGGARETQYF.